The entry below gives a single T cell receptor (beta chain) sequence along with its context. Its cognate antigen is unknown. The sample belongs to a study of beta chain features in type 1 diabetes. Looking at the study overall: Examined across all samples were around 110 million sorted cells. Whole-study findings and limits: TCRB CDR3 length was moderately but significantly reduced in all four CD4+ subsets of Type 1 diabetes patients. Researchers caution that PCR might favor shorter templates, equally among patients and controls. The naive, central memory and Treg TCRB repertoires looked more alike in patients than they did in healthy donors.

Isolated RNA was reverse transcribed in full, so expressed TCRB transcripts were sequenced. Clones were sequenced by immunoSEQ multiplex PCR, and TCRdb holds only the in-frame ones, with some missing. The repertoire holds more than 300,000 clones, about 10% seen once, with roughly 0.54% in the top ten. Trimming cost V 4 bases and J 2 bases, with 8 bases left between them. The CDR3 runs 12 residues. Per the germline V gene, CDR1 is SQVTM and CDR2 is ANQGSEA. The receptor comes from a man aged 25 to 40 with type 1 diabetes. What was sequenced was central memory CD4+ T cells from blood. The gene calls are TRBV29-1 and TRBJ1-2, with no clear D. The CDR3 coding sequence is TGCAGCGTTGGGGGAGGGAACTATGGCTACACCTTC. It translates to CSVGGGNYGYTF. Full variable domain (outside the CDR3, taken from reference TRBV29-1 and TRBJ1-2): SAVISQKPSRDICQRGTSLTIQCQVDSQVTMMFWYRQQPGQSLTLIATANQGSEATYESGFVIDKFPISRPNLTFSTLTVSNMSPEDSSIYLCSVGGGNYGYTFGSGTRLTVV.